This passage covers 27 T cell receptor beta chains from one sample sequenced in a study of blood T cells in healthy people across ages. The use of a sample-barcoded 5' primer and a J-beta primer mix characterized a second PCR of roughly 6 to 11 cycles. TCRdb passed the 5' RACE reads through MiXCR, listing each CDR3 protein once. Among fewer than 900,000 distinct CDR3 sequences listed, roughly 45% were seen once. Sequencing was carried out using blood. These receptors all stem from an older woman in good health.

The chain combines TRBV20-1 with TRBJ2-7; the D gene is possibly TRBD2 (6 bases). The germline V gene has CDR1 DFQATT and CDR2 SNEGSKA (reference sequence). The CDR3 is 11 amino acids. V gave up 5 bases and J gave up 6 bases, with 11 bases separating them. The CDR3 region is CSARESSEQYF. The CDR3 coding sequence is TGCAGTGCTCGGGAGTCTAGCGAGCAGTACTTC.

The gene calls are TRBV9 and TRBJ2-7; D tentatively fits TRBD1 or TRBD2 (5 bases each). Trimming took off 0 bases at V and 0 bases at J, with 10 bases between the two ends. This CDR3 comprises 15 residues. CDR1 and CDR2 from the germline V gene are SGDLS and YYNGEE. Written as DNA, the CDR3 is TGTGCCAGCAGCGTAGGGGGACCGCACTCCTACGAGCAGTACTTC. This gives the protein CASSVGGPHSYEQYF.

CDR3 residues: CASSLTEGEGNEQFF. CDR3 nucleotide sequence: TGTGCCAGCAGCCTAACAGAGGGGGAGGGAAATGAGCAGTTCTTC. The chain couples TRBV9 to TRBJ2-1; D is possibly TRBD2 (7 bases). V lost 4 bases to trimming and J lost 7 bases, with 18 bases between them. Germline V gene data show CDR1 as SGDLS and CDR2 as YYNGEE. This CDR3 is 15 amino acids long.

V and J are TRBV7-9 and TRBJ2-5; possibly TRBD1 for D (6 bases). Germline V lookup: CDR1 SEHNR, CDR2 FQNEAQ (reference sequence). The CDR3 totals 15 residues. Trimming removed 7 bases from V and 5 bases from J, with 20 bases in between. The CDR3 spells CASNRLGGGGETQYF. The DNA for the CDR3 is TGTGCCAGCAACCGGCTTGGTGGGGGCGGGGAGACCCAGTACTTC.

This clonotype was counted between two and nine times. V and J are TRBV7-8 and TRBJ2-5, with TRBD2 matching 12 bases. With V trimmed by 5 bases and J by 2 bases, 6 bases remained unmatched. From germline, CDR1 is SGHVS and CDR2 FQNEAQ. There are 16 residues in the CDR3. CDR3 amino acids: CASSPWTSGTQETQYF. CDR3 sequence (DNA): TGTGCCAGCAGCCCGTGGACTAGCGGGACGCAAGAGACCCAGTACTTC.

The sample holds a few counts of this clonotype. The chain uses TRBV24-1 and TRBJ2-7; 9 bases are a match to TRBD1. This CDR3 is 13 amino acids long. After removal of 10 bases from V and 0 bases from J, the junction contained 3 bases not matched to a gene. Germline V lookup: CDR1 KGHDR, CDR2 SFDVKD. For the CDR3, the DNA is TGTGCCACGGGGACAGGGACCTCCTACGAGCAGTACTTC. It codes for CATGTGTSYEQYF.

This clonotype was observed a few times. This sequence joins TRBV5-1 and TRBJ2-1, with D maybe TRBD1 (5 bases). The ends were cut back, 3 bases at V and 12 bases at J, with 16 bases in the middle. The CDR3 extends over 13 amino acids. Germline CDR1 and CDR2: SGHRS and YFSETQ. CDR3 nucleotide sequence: TGCGCCAGCAGCTACGGGCAGGGATGGCGGCAGTTCTTC. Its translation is CASSYGQGWRQFF.

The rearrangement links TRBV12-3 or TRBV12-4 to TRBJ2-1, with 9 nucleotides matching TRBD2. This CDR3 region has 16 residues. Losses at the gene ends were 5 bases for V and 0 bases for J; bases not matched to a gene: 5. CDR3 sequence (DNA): TGTGCCAGCAGTGCCGGGACTAGCCTCTCCTACAATGAGCAGTTCTTC. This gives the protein CASSAGTSLSYNEQFF.

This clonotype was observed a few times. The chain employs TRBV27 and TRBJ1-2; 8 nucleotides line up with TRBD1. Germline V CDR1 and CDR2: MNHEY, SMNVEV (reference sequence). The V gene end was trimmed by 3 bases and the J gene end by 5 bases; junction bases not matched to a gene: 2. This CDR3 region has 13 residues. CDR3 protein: CASSFTGGYGYTF. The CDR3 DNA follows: TGTGCCAGCAGTTTCACAGGGGGTTATGGCTACACCTTC.

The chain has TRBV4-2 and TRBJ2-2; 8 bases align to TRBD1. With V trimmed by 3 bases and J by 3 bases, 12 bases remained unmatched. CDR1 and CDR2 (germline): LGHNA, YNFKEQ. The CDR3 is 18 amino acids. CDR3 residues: CASSHGRRRTGHTGELFF. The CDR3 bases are TGTGCCAGCAGCCACGGACGCCGTAGGACAGGGCACACCGGGGAGCTGTTTTTT.

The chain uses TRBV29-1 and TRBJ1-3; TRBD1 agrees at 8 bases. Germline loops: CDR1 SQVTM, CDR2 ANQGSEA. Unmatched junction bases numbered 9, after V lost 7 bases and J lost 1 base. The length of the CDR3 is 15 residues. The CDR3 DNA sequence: TGCAGCGCCTTGACAGGGGCAGTTTCTGGAAACACCATATATTTT. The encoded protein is CSALTGAVSGNTIYF.

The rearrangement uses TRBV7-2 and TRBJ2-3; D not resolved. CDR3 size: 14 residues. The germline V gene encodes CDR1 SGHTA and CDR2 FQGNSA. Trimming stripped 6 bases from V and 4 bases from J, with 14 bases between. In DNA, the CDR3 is TGTGCCAGCAGTTCACAAGATCCGCCAGATACGCAGTATTTT. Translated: CASSSQDPPDTQYF.

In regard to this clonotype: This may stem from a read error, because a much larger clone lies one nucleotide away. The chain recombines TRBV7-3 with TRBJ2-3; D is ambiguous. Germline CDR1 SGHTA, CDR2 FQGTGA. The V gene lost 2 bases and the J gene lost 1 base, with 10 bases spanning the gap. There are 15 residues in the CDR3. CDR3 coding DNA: TGTGCCAGCAGCTTACAACCATGGGGCACAGATACGCAGTATTTT. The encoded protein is CASSLQPWGTDTQYF.

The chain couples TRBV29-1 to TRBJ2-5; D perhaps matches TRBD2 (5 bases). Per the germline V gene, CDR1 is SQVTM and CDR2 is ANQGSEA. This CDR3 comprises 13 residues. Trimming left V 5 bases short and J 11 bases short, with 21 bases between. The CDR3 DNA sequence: TGCAGCGTTTCCTCGGACTCGTTCAATGAGCAGTACTTC. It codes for CSVSSDSFNEQYF.

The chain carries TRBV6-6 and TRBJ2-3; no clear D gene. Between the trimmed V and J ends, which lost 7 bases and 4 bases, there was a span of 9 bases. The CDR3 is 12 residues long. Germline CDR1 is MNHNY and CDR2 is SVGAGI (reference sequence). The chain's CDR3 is CASTNGADTQYF. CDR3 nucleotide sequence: TGTGCCAGCACAAACGGAGCAGATACGCAGTATTTT.

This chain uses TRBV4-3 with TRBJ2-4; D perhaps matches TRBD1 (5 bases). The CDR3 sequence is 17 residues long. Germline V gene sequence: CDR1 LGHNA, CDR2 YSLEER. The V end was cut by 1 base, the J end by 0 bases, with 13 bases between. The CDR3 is CASSQGDSALAKNIQYF. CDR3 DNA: TGCGCCAGCAGCCAAGGCGACAGTGCCCTAGCCAAAAACATTCAGTACTTC.

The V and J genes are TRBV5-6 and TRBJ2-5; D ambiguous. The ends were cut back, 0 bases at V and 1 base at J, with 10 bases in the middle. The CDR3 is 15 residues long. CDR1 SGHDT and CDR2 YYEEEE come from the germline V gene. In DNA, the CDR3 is TGTGCCAGCAGCTTGGCCTTAAACCTCCAAGAGACCCAGTACTTC. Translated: CASSLALNLQETQYF.

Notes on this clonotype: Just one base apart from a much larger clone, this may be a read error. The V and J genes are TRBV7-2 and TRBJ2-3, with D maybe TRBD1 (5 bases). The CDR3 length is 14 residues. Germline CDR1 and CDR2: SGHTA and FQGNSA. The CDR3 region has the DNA TGTGTCAGCAGCAAGGGGCAGGGCGAAGGTACGCAGTATTTT. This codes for CVSSKGQGEGTQYF.

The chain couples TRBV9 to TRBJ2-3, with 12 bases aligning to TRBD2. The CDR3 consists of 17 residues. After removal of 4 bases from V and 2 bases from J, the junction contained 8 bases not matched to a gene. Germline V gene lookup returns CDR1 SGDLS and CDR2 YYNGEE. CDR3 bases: TGTGCCAGCAGCCCGCTAGCGGGGGGGCCCTTCACAGATACGCAGTATTTT. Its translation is CASSPLAGGPFTDTQYF.

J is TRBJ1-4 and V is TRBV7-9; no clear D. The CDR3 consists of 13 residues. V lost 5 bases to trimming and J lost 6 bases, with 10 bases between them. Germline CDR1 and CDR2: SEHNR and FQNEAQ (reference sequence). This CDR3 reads CASSRFGDEKLFF. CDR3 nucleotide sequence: TGTGCCAGCAGCCGTTTTGGGGATGAAAAACTGTTTTTT.

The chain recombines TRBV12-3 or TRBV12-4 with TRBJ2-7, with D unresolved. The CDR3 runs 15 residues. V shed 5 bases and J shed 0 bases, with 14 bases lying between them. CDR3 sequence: CASSSWTEHSYEQYF. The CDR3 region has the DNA TGTGCCAGCAGTAGCTGGACCGAACACTCCTACGAGCAGTACTTC.

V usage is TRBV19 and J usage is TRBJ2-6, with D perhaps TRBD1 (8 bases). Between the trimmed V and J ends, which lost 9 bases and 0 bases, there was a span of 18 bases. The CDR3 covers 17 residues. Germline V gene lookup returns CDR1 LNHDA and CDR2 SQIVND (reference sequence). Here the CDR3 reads CASISGTGVSGANVLTF. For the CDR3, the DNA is TGTGCCAGCATCAGCGGGACAGGTGTCTCTGGGGCCAACGTCCTGACTTTC.

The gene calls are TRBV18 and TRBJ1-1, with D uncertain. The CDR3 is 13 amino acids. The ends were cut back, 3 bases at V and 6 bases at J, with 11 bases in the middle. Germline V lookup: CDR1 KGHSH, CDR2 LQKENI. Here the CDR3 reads CASSPTSSAEAFF. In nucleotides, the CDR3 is TGTGCCAGCTCACCCACATCGAGCGCTGAAGCTTTCTTT.

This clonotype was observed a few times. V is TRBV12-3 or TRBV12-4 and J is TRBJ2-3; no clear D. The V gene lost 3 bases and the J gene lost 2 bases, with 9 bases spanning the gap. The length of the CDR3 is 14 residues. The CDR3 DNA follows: TGTGCCAGCAGTTTCGCCGGTCCCACAGATACGCAGTATTTT. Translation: CASSFAGPTDTQYF.

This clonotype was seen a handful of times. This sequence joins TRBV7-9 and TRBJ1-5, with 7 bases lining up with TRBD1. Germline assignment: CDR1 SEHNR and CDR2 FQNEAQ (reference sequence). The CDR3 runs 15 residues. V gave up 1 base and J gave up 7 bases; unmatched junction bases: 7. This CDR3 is CASSLGRGEGQPQHF. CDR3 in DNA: TGTGCCAGCAGCTTAGGCAGGGGGGAAGGACAGCCCCAGCATTTT.

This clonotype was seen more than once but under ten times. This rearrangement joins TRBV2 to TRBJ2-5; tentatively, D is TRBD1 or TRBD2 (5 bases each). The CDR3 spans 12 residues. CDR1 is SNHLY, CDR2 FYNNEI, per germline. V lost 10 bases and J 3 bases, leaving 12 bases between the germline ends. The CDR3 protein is CATGLGEETQYF. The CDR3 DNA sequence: TGTGCCACCGGATTGGGGGAAGAGACCCAGTACTTC. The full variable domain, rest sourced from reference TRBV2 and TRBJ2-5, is EPEVTQTPSHQVTQMGQEVILRCVPISNHLYFYWYRQILGQKVEFLVSFYNNEISEKSEIFDDQFSVERPDGSNFTLKIRSTKLEDSAMYFCATGLGEETQYFGPGTRLLVL.

This CDR3 reads CATLPSGKETQYF. CDR3 bases: TGTGCCACCCTACCTAGCGGCAAAGAGACCCAGTACTTC. The rearrangement joins TRBV7-9 to TRBJ2-5; 7 bases map to TRBD2. Germline V lookup: CDR1 SEHNR, CDR2 FQNEAQ (reference sequence). The J segment lost 3 bases and the V segment lost 10 bases, leaving 8 bases of the junction unmatched. The CDR3 totals 13 residues.